A single sample is the source of the 20 T cell receptor beta chains below, sequenced in a study of T cells in Graves' hyperthyroidism and ophthalmopathy. From RNA transcripts, TCR beta CDR3 regions were amplified. A first-round RT-PCR of the TCR CDR3 used the HTBI primer set. TCRdb re-derived calls from the multiplex PCR reads in MiXCR, one entry per CDR3 protein. The sample includes about 400,000 distinct CDR3 sequences, approximately 25% seen only once; the top ten take over 70%. The sequenced material came from blood. Receptors originate from a man aged 50-59 years with Graves' hyperthyroidism.

The V call is TRBV9, the J call TRBJ2-1; no firm D call. Between the trimmed V and J ends, which lost 0 bases and 0 bases, there was a span of 10 bases. This CDR3 is 16 amino acids long. Per germline, CDR1 SGDLS and CDR2 YYNGEE. The chain's CDR3 is CASSVGTASSYNEQFF. For the CDR3, the DNA is TGTGCCAGCAGCGTAGGCACGGCCAGCTCCTACAATGAGCAGTTCTTC.

This clonotype was seen a handful of times. This chain connects TRBV13 to TRBJ2-7, with 7 nucleotides matching TRBD2. The CDR3 consists of 14 residues. The ends lost 4 bases at V and 4 bases at J; junction bases unmatched: 7. Germline assignment: CDR1 PRHDT and CDR2 FYEKMQ (reference sequence). CDR3 sequence reads: CASSYSSGAYEQYF. CDR3 sequence (DNA): TGTGCCAGCAGCTACTCTAGCGGAGCTTACGAGCAGTACTTC.

This clonotype was found many times. The chain combines TRBV7-2 with TRBJ2-5; D unresolved. Germline loops: CDR1 SGHTA, CDR2 FQGNSA. This CDR3 region has 15 residues. Trimming removed 5 bases at V and 4 bases at J, with 17 bases between. The CDR3 DNA reads as TGTGCCAGCAGCCAATGGGCCACCAACGTAGAGACCCAGTACTTC. Amino acid sequence: CASSQWATNVETQYF.

CDR3 region: CASSRGLLAFF. CDR3 coding DNA: TGTGCCAGCAGTCGCGGCCTCTTGGCTTTCTTT. The rearrangement uses TRBV6-1 and TRBJ1-1; unclear D gene. Germline values: CDR1 MNHNS, CDR2 SASEGT. The germline V and J ends were trimmed by 5 bases and 11 bases, with 12 bases remaining between them. This CDR3 is 11 amino acids long.

The CDR3 nucleotides are TGTGCCAGCTCCGGGGCCTACAATGAGCAGTTCTTC. This translates into CASSGAYNEQFF. The chain has TRBV18 and TRBJ2-1, with D possibly TRBD2 on 5 matching bases. The ends were cut back, 6 bases at V and 2 bases at J, with 5 bases in the middle. Germline V gives CDR1 KGHSH, CDR2 LQKENI. This CDR3 contains 12 residues.

This clonotype has a handful of counts. Here the CDR3 DNA reads TGCGCCAGCAGCTTGGCTGGGCTAGCGGGAGTCAATGAGCAGTTCTTC. Translating gives CASSLAGLAGVNEQFF. The gene calls are TRBV5-1 and TRBJ2-1; 10 positions agree with TRBD2. This CDR3 is 16 amino acids long. Germline V gene sequence: CDR1 SGHRS, CDR2 YFSETQ. V trimming: 0 bases; J trimming: 6 bases; junction bases outside the gene matches: 6.

The chain is built from TRBV27 and TRBJ2-5; D might be TRBD1 (6 bases). The V end was cut by 6 bases, the J end by 7 bases, with 18 bases between. Germline V lookup: CDR1 MNHEY, CDR2 SMNVEV (reference sequence). The CDR3 is made up of 14 amino acids. For the CDR3, the DNA is TGTGCCAGCAGCCGAGGTGGACAGCTAGGGACCCAGTACTTC. Translated, it gives CASSRGGQLGTQYF.

The table lists this clonotype with a count of one. The chain carries TRBV20-1 and TRBJ1-6; D perhaps matches TRBD1 (6 bases). This CDR3 region has 15 residues. CDR1 is DFQATT and CDR2 is SNEGSKA in the germline V gene (reference sequence). Trimming pared 6 bases from V and 7 bases from J, leaving 19 bases between. This CDR3 is CSALQGARANSPLHF. The CDR3 DNA reads as TGCAGTGCACTACAGGGAGCTAGGGCCAATTCACCCCTCCACTTT.

There are a few counts of this clonotype. The chain carries TRBV5-1 and TRBJ2-5; 7 bases agree with TRBD1. Germline values: CDR1 SGHRS, CDR2 YFSETQ. This CDR3 spans 15 amino acids. J lost 5 bases, V lost 2 bases, and 9 bases had no gene match. The CDR3: CASSFIPGGTETQYF. The CDR3, as DNA: TGCGCCAGCAGCTTCATCCCAGGGGGAACGGAGACCCAGTACTTC.

The chain links TRBV20-1 to TRBJ1-5; weak D call: TRBD1 (5 bases). Germline CDR1 reads DFQATT; CDR2 reads SNEGSKA (reference sequence). The V and J ends lost 5 bases and 1 base respectively, with 15 bases between them. There are 15 residues in the CDR3. CDR3 protein: CSASRGAMSNQPQHF. CDR3 nucleotide sequence: TGCAGTGCTTCTCGAGGGGCTATGAGCAATCAGCCCCAGCATTTT.

The chain uses TRBV24-1 and TRBJ2-1; TRBD1 matches at 8 bases. Germline CDR1 and CDR2: KGHDR and SFDVKD. V shed 1 base and J 4 bases; nucleotides not matched to a gene: 5. The CDR3 loop spans 16 amino acids. Here the CDR3 DNA reads TGTGCCACCAGTGATTTATCAGGGGGCGGTTACAATGAGCAGTTCTTC. It specifies CATSDLSGGGYNEQFF.

The chain has TRBV7-2 and TRBJ2-1, with TRBD1 identical over 8 bases. The length of the CDR3 is 17 residues. Germline V gene data show CDR1 as SGHTA and CDR2 as FQGNSA. After removal of 1 base from V and 8 bases from J, the junction contained 13 bases not matched to a gene. The CDR3 coding sequence is TGTGCCAGCAGCTTAGGGGCAACAGGGGGTACTTTCCATGAGCAGTTCTTC. Amino acids: CASSLGATGGTFHEQFF.

This clonotype was counted only a few times. The rearrangement joins TRBV12-5 to TRBJ1-1; TRBD1 might be the D (5 bases). Between the trimmed V and J ends, which lost 5 bases and 0 bases, there was a span of 7 bases. Germline V gene sequence: CDR1 LGHNT, CDR2 FRNRAP. The CDR3 spans 13 residues. CDR3 nucleotide sequence: TGTGCTAGTGGTATGACAGTGAACACTGAAGCTTTCTTT. Its translation is CASGMTVNTEAFF.

This sequence joins TRBV20-1 and TRBJ1-5; the match to TRBD1 covers 8 bases. From germline, CDR1 is DFQATT and CDR2 SNEGSKA (reference sequence). The length of the CDR3 is 16 residues. Germline trimming cut 3 bases from V and 1 base from J; bases unmatched to any gene: 8. CDR3 bases: TGCAGTGCTAGTCCGACAGGGGCAGGAAGCAATCAGCCCCAGCATTTT. This codes for CSASPTGAGSNQPQHF.

J is TRBJ2-7 and V is TRBV5-1, with 8 bases matching TRBD1. There are 15 residues in the CDR3. V was clipped by 5 bases and J by 5 bases; unmatched bases: 12. Germline V lookup: CDR1 SGHRS, CDR2 YFSETQ. Here the CDR3 DNA reads TGCGCCAGCAGACTGTCAGGACAGGGCGGACACGAGCAGTACTTC. It is translated as CASRLSGQGGHEQYF.

V gene TRBV24-1 combines with J gene TRBJ1-6; D is uncertain. This CDR3 has 17 amino acids. Germline assignment: CDR1 KGHDR and CDR2 SFDVKD. Deletions cut 12 bases from V and 0 bases from J, with 20 bases between. CDR3 sequence (DNA): TGTGCCGCAACCGGGCCGGTAATGAGCTCCTATAATTCACCCCTCCACTTT. This encodes CAATGPVMSSYNSPLHF.

This rearrangement joins TRBV30 to TRBJ2-7; the D call may be TRBD1 or TRBD2 (5 bases each). The better agreement between TRBJ2-1 and the DNA end casts doubt on the J call. The germline V gene has CDR1 GTSNPN and CDR2 SVGIG (reference sequence). This CDR3 comprises 13 residues. For the CDR3, the DNA is TGTGCCTGTATAGGGGACGGACACTACGAGCAGTTCTTC. Its translation: CACIGDGHYEQFF.

Only a few counts were recorded for this clonotype. The V and J genes are TRBV5-1 and TRBJ1-1, with D unclear. This CDR3 has 13 amino acids. V dropped 2 bases and J dropped 1 base, with 6 bases sitting between them. Germline CDR1 SGHRS, CDR2 YFSETQ. This chain's CDR3 is CASSFKQNTEAFF. CDR3 sequence (DNA): TGCGCCAGCAGCTTTAAGCAGAACACTGAAGCTTTCTTT.

This clonotype occurred many times. The rearrangement uses TRBV11-1 and TRBJ1-1; D is perhaps TRBD1 (6 bases). Germline V lookup: CDR1 SGHAT, CDR2 FQDESV (reference sequence). Trimming removed 7 bases from V and 2 bases from J, with 14 bases in between. This CDR3 is 14 amino acids long. The CDR3 region has the DNA TGTGCCAGCAAGACGGGACAACCTAACACTGAAGCTTTCTTT. It yields the protein CASKTGQPNTEAFF. The whole variable domain, remainder taken from reference TRBV11-1 and TRBJ1-1, is EAEVAQSPRYKITEKSQAVAFWCDPISGHATLYWYRQILGQGPELLVQFQDESVVDDSQLPKDRFSAERLKGVDSTLKIQPAELGDSAMYLCASKTGQPNTEAFFGQGTRLTVV.

There are a few counts of this clonotype. This chain links TRBV7-8 with TRBJ2-7; TRBD1 aligns across 7 bases. This CDR3 contains 16 residues. J lost 3 bases, V lost 4 bases, and 12 bases had no gene match. The V gene's germline CDR1 is SGHVS and CDR2 FQNEAQ. The CDR3 sequence: CASSSRAGTESYEQYF. The CDR3 bases are TGTGCCAGCAGCTCACGCGCCGGGACAGAGAGCTACGAGCAGTACTTC.